One sample yielded the 15 T cell receptor beta chains listed below, sequenced in a study of shared clonotypes between healthy human individuals. The method was immunoSEQ multiplex PCR; TCRdb's version includes in-frame clones alone and lacks a portion of them. The top ten hold approximately 0.9% of the sample, which has over 950,000 clones, 60% to 80% seen once. The sample comprised memory CD4+ T cells from PBMCs. Subset in this sample: CD45RA-negative fraction. The origin of the receptors is a man in his late teens or twenties in good health. Some clones in this sample may be carry-over from other donors' samples.

The chain recombines TRBV28 with TRBJ1-1; perhaps TRBD1 as D (5 bases). The CDR3 runs to 12 residues. In germline, CDR1 is MDHEN, CDR2 SYDVKM. The V and J ends lost 6 bases and 5 bases respectively, with 10 bases between them. CDR3 DNA sequence: TGTGCCAGCAGGTACAGGTGGACTGAAGCTTTCTTT. It codes for CASRYRWTEAFF.

The gene calls are TRBV9 and TRBJ2-1; the match to TRBD2 covers 9 bases. Trimming at V came to 0 bases and at J to 0 bases, leaving 7 bases not matched to a gene. The CDR3 spans 18 residues. Germline V lookup: CDR1 SGDLS, CDR2 YYNGEE. DNA of the CDR3: TGTGCCAGCAGCGTAGCTGGGGTAGCGGGAGCCTCCTACAATGAGCAGTTCTTC. It encodes CASSVAGVAGASYNEQFF.

A few counts support this clone. The V and J genes are TRBV5-5 and TRBJ1-2; D possibly corresponds to TRBD1 (5 bases). V lost 0 bases, J lost 2 bases, and 17 bases lay in between. The length of the CDR3 is 17 residues. Germline lookup yields CDR1 SGHKS and CDR2 YYEKEE (reference sequence). CDR3 DNA sequence: TGTGCCAGCAGCTTGGCCAGGCCCAGGGATCTCAACTATGGCTACACCTTC. It yields the protein CASSLARPRDLNYGYTF.

In its sample, this clone was seen many times. The chain couples TRBV5-1 to TRBJ1-5; TRBD1 is a possible D gene (5 bases). Trimming pared 4 bases from V and 6 bases from J, leaving 17 bases between. CDR3 length: 15 residues. The germline V gene has CDR1 SGHRS and CDR2 YFSETQ. The CDR3 DNA reads TGCGCCAGCAGCCCTGGGGAGGGGTACATTCAGCCCCAGCATTTT. This sequence encodes CASSPGEGYIQPQHF. The complete variable domain, with remaining parts taken from reference TRBV5-1 and TRBJ1-5, reads KAGVTQTPRYLIKTRGQQVTLSCSPISGHRSVSWYQQTPGQGLQFLFEYFSETQRNKGNFPGRFSGRQFSNSRSEMNVSTLELGDSALYLCASSPGEGYIQPQHFGDGTRLSIL.

The rearrangement joins TRBV11-2 to TRBJ1-2, with 9 bases lining up with TRBD1. Germline-derived CDR1 and CDR2 are SGHAT and FQNNGV. This CDR3 region has 16 residues. Losses at the gene ends were 6 bases for V and 2 bases for J; bases not matched to a gene: 10. CDR3 sequence reads: CASSLTGDRENYGYTF. The CDR3 nucleotides are TGTGCCAGCAGTTTAACAGGGGACAGGGAAAACTATGGCTACACCTTC.

The gene calls are TRBV4-2 and TRBJ2-5; TRBD2 matches 7 bases. This CDR3 has 16 residues. With 4 bases clipped from V and 5 bases from J, the junction kept 13 bases outside the gene matches. Germline CDR1 is LGHNA and CDR2 is YNFKEQ. For the CDR3, the DNA is TGTGCCAGCAGCCCCCAGGTTTCACTAGCGCATGAGACCCAGTACTTC. Its translation is CASSPQVSLAHETQYF.

The chain recombines TRBV5-1 with TRBJ1-1, with 9 positions matching TRBD1. The germline V gene encodes CDR1 SGHRS and CDR2 YFSETQ. The CDR3 extends over 17 amino acids. Trimming at V came to 3 bases and at J to 4 bases, leaving 13 bases not matched to a gene. CDR3: CASSSQSTGGSSTEAFF. CDR3 nucleotide sequence: TGCGCCAGCAGCTCCCAGTCGACAGGGGGGTCGAGCACTGAAGCTTTCTTT.

J is TRBJ1-3 and V is TRBV28; D is unresolved. Trimming left V 4 bases short and J 0 bases short, with 10 bases between. Germline assignment: CDR1 MDHEN and CDR2 SYDVKM. The CDR3 totals 15 residues. CDR3 DNA: TGTGCCAGCAGTTGGACTGCAGCCTCTGGAAACACCATATATTTT. It is translated as CASSWTAASGNTIYF.

The rearrangement uses TRBV7-9 and TRBJ2-3; 12 bases align to TRBD2. Germline lookup yields CDR1 SEHNR and CDR2 FQNEAQ (reference sequence). The CDR3 has 16 amino acids. V lost 5 bases to trimming and J lost 4 bases; unmatched junction nucleotides: 7. This CDR3 is CASSRRTSGISDTQYF. The CDR3 DNA reads TGTGCCAGCAGCCGTCGGACTAGCGGGATTTCAGATACGCAGTATTTT.

The chain has TRBV6-6 and TRBJ1-2, with D possibly being TRBD1 (6 bases). The CDR3 length is 12 residues. V was clipped by 1 base and J by 7 bases, with 7 bases between them. In germline, CDR1 is MNHNY, CDR2 SVGAGI (reference sequence). CDR3 sequence reads: CASSYYRAGYTF. In DNA form, the CDR3 reads TGTGCCAGCAGTTACTACAGGGCTGGCTACACCTTC.

This sequence joins TRBV30 and TRBJ2-3; a possible D gene is TRBD2 (6 bases). The V gene lost 4 bases and the J gene lost 6 bases, with 20 bases spanning the gap. This CDR3 is 15 amino acids long. The germline V gene has CDR1 GTSNPN and CDR2 SVGIG (reference sequence). This CDR3 reads CAWTLWGRNKDTQYF. The DNA for the CDR3 is TGTGCCTGGACCCTCTGGGGGAGGAATAAGGATACGCAGTATTTT.

The rearrangement links TRBV14 to TRBJ2-5, with D uncertain. The germline CDR1 and CDR2 sequences are SGHDN and FVKESK. The CDR3 has 14 amino acids. The V gene lost 4 bases and the J gene lost 6 bases, with 15 bases spanning the gap. CDR3 protein: CASSLHSREKTQYF. In DNA form, the CDR3 reads TGTGCCAGCAGCCTCCACTCCCGAGAGAAGACCCAGTACTTC.

The chain recombines TRBV7-9 with TRBJ2-1; TRBD2 aligns across 7 bases. Trimming took 11 bases from V and 4 from J; bases not matched to a gene: 11. Germline assignment: CDR1 SEHNR and CDR2 FQNEAQ (reference sequence). CDR3 length: 14 amino acids. CDR3 sequence reads: CAAPAREIYNEQFF. The CDR3 region has the DNA TGTGCCGCACCAGCGCGGGAGATATACAATGAGCAGTTCTTC.

The V and J genes are TRBV19 and TRBJ2-2; maybe TRBD2 (6 bases). Germline assignment: CDR1 LNHDA and CDR2 SQIVND (reference sequence). CDR3 length equals 14 residues. The V and J ends lost 10 bases and 8 bases respectively, with 20 bases between them. CDR3 DNA: TGTGCCATCGCGGGGCGCGGGTCGGGTGGGGAGCTGTTTTTT. Protein: CAIAGRGSGGELFF.

The V call is TRBV14, the J call TRBJ2-2; D unclear. Germline lookup yields CDR1 SGHDN and CDR2 FVKESK. The CDR3 runs 14 residues. The V gene lost 4 bases and the J gene lost 1 base, with 7 bases spanning the gap. The CDR3 reads CASSRQVNTGELFF. In nucleotides, the CDR3 is TGTGCCAGCAGCCGCCAGGTGAACACCGGGGAGCTGTTTTTT.